The 10 T cell receptor beta chains below come from one sample, sequenced in a study of blood T cell repertoires in COVID-19. Method: immunoSEQ multiplex PCR; TCRdb's copy keeps in-frame clones and lacks some. The sample holds tens of thousands of clones, 86% seen once. Input material: peripheral blood. The receptors originated from a woman in her fifties or sixties with acute or convalescent COVID-19.

The chain recombines TRBV6-5 with TRBJ2-5; the D gene is possibly TRBD1 (5 bases). The CDR3 contains 13 residues. Trimming shortened V by 4 bases and J by 4 bases, and 10 bases separated the two germline ends. Germline V gene sequence: CDR1 MNHEY, CDR2 SVGAGI. This chain's CDR3 is CASSWQGRETQYF. DNA for the CDR3: TGTGCCAGCAGTTGGCAGGGCAGAGAGACCCAGTACTTC.

In this sample, this clone turned up once. The genes are TRBV19 and TRBJ1-2, with 8 nucleotides matching TRBD1. Per the germline V gene, CDR1 is LNHDA and CDR2 is SQIVND (reference sequence). The CDR3 is 14 amino acids. V was pared by 3 bases and J by 7 bases, with 7 bases of the junction left unmatched. The CDR3 DNA reads as TGTGCCAGTAGTATCTCGACAGGGGCGGCTGGCTACACCTTC. Encoded protein: CASSISTGAAGYTF. Based on the CDR3 plus reference TRBV19 and TRBJ1-2, the full variable domain is DGGITQSPKYLFRKEGQNVTLSCEQNLNHDAMYWYRQDPGQGLRLIYYSQIVNDFQKGDIAEGYSVSREKKESFPLTVTSAQKNPTAFYLCASSISTGAAGYTFGSGTRLTVV.

Worth noting for this clone: Different DNA sequences within this sample yield the same CDR3. The chain carries TRBV5-1 and TRBJ1-5; 11 nucleotides line up with TRBD1. The V gene's germline CDR1 is SGHRS and CDR2 YFSETQ. J was trimmed by 6 bases and V by 2 bases; bases with no gene match: 4. The CDR3 is 15 amino acids. The CDR3 protein is CASSLGQGAGQPQHF. CDR3 DNA: TGCGCCAGCAGCTTAGGACAGGGGGCAGGTCAGCCCCAGCATTTT. The full variable domain, its missing parts supplied by reference TRBV5-1 and TRBJ1-5, is KAGVTQTPRYLIKTRGQQVTLSCSPISGHRSVSWYQQTPGQGLQFLFEYFSETQRNKGNFPGRFSGRQFSNSRSEMNVSTLELGDSALYLCASSLGQGAGQPQHFGDGTRLSIL.

The chain links TRBV29-1 to TRBJ2-3, with 8 bases aligning to TRBD1. After removal of 5 bases from V and 0 bases from J, the junction contained 7 bases not matched to a gene. Germline CDR1 reads SQVTM; CDR2 reads ANQGSEA. The CDR3 is 15 residues long. The CDR3 sequence is CSVKTGTGSTDTQYF. CDR3 in DNA: TGCAGCGTTAAGACCGGGACAGGTAGCACAGATACGCAGTATTTT.

The chain carries TRBV5-1 and TRBJ2-3, with D perhaps matching TRBD1 (5 bases). V was clipped by 0 bases and J by 5 bases, with 10 bases between them. The CDR3 is made up of 14 amino acids. Germline loops: CDR1 SGHRS, CDR2 YFSETQ. The CDR3 sequence is CASSLEGWKDTQYF. For the CDR3, the DNA is TGCGCCAGCAGCTTGGAGGGGTGGAAAGATACGCAGTATTTT.

The rearrangement links TRBV12-5 to TRBJ1-2, with 8 nucleotides matching TRBD1. Germline CDR1 and CDR2: LGHNT and FRNRAP. The ends lost 3 bases at V and 7 bases at J; junction bases unmatched: 4. The CDR3 loop spans 13 amino acids. The CDR3 reads CASGFTGGFGYTF. The CDR3 DNA reads as TGTGCTAGTGGTTTCACAGGGGGTTTTGGCTACACCTTC.

The V call is TRBV4-1, the J call TRBJ2-1, with a weak D call TRBD2 (6 bases). V was cut by 8 bases and J by 4 bases, with 18 bases left in between. The CDR3 is 15 residues long. CDR1 and CDR2 from the germline V gene are MGHRA and YSYEKL. For the CDR3, the DNA is TGCGCCAGCGCCCCTCGCGGAGGGCCTTACAATGAGCAGTTCTTC. This sequence encodes CASAPRGGPYNEQFF.

This clone was recorded only once. J is TRBJ1-2 and V is TRBV5-1; TRBD1 agrees at 8 bases. Germline V gene lookup returns CDR1 SGHRS and CDR2 YFSETQ. V shed 4 bases, J shed 4 bases, and the junction held 6 bases outside the gene matches. This CDR3 spans 14 amino acids. This CDR3 is CASSVDRATYGYTF. CDR3 nucleotide sequence: TGCGCCAGCAGCGTGGACAGGGCTACCTATGGCTACACCTTC.

The V and J genes are TRBV9 and TRBJ1-2; 8 nucleotides match TRBD1. Unmatched junction bases numbered 6, after V lost 1 base and J lost 4 bases. The CDR3 runs to 15 residues. CDR1 is SGDLS, CDR2 YYNGEE, per germline. The CDR3: CASSVSGQGGYGYTF. The CDR3 DNA sequence: TGTGCCAGCAGCGTATCCGGACAGGGCGGCTATGGCTACACCTTC.

The V call is TRBV6-1, the J call TRBJ2-3; 8 nucleotides agree with TRBD2. This CDR3 spans 16 amino acids. From germline, CDR1 is MNHNS and CDR2 SASEGT. With 2 bases clipped from V and 4 bases from J, the junction kept 8 bases outside the gene matches. In DNA, the CDR3 is TGTGCCAGCAGTGAAACGCGGGGGGTCTACGCAGATACGCAGTATTTT. Amino acid sequence: CASSETRGVYADTQYF.